Presented here are 26 T cell receptor beta chains from one specimen sequenced in a study of a mutant IDH1 vaccine in newly diagnosed glioma. The antigens these receptors bind are not known. Clones were read by immunoSEQ multiplex PCR, and TCRdb kept only the in-frame ones, dropping some. The data show tens of thousands of clones, 92% seen once. The time point: week 35, safety follow-up. With topical imiquimod, each dose of the vaccine consisted of 300 ug of mutant IDH1 20-mer peptide. The source material was PBMCs, sampled from a glioma patient whose treatment included an IDH1 peptide vaccine. These receptor sequences come from a man aged 50 to 59 with glioma.

The V gene is TRBV10-1, the J gene TRBJ2-3; 8 bases are shared with TRBD1. Germline V gene lookup returns CDR1 WNHNN and CDR2 SYGVQD (reference sequence). The ends lost 4 bases at V and 3 bases at J; junction bases unmatched: 9. This CDR3 spans 16 amino acids. The CDR3 here is CASSGRGRVSTDTQYF. For the CDR3, the DNA is TGCGCCAGCAGTGGCAGGGGGCGAGTTAGTACAGATACGCAGTATTTT.

The chain couples TRBV28 to TRBJ2-7; 10 positions match TRBD2. J was trimmed by 7 bases and V by 8 bases; bases with no gene match: 11. The CDR3 is 14 residues long. CDR1 is MDHEN, CDR2 SYDVKM, per germline. For the CDR3, the DNA is TGTGCCAGCGGCCGGTTAGCGGGAGGAAGGGAGCAGTACTTC. This gives the protein CASGRLAGGREQYF.

The chain carries TRBV12-2 and TRBJ2-6. TRBV12-2 represents a pseudogene. The CDR3 consists of 18 residues. CDR3 sequence (DNA): TGTGCAAGTCGCTATAACACGCTCCACACAAAGTCGGGCCACGTCCTGACTTTC. This sequence encodes CASRYNTLHTKSGHVLTF.

This chain joins TRBV5-1 and TRBJ1-2; unclear D gene. Germline V lookup: CDR1 SGHRS, CDR2 YFSETQ. The CDR3 totals 14 residues. Between the trimmed V and J ends, which lost 4 bases and 4 bases, there was a span of 14 bases. DNA of the CDR3: TGCGCCAGCAGCCTCGTCCGAGGAAGCTATGGCTACACCTTC. This translates into CASSLVRGSYGYTF.

The gene calls are TRBV5-5 and TRBJ2-7; 9 bases fit TRBD1. Trimming at V came to 4 bases and at J to 7 bases, leaving 6 bases not matched to a gene. This CDR3 is 13 amino acids long. Germline V CDR1 and CDR2: SGHKS, YYEKEE (reference sequence). CDR3 residues: CASSPGGTGEQYF. The CDR3 nucleotides read TGTGCCAGCAGCCCAGGCGGGACAGGGGAGCAGTACTTC.

The V and J genes are TRBV7-2 and TRBJ1-4; no definite D call. This CDR3 spans 13 amino acids. Trimming left V 0 bases short and J 8 bases short, with 7 bases between. Germline CDR1 SGHTA, CDR2 FQGNSA. CDR3 nucleotides: TGTGCCAGCAGCTTAGCGCGGACGGAAAAACTGTTTTTT. Its protein product is CASSLARTEKLFF. The full variable domain, its missing parts supplied by reference TRBV7-2 and TRBJ1-4, is GAGVSQSPSNKVTEKGKDVELRCDPISGHTALYWYRQSLGQGLEFLIYFQGNSAPDKSGLPSDRFSAERTGGSVSTLTIQRTQQEDSAVYLCASSLARTEKLFFGSGTQLSVL.

The J gene is TRBJ2-7, the V gene TRBV5-6; D is unresolved. Per germline, CDR1 SGHDT and CDR2 YYEEEE. V was shortened by 4 bases and J by 2 bases, with 4 bases between the two germline ends. This CDR3 contains 11 residues. The chain's CDR3 is CASSRTYEQYF. The CDR3 DNA is TGTGCCAGCAGCCGAACCTACGAGCAGTACTTC. Looking up the rest from reference TRBV5-6 and TRBJ2-7 gives the full variable domain: DAGVTQSPTHLIKTRGQQVTLRCSPKSGHDTVSWYQQALGQGPQFIFQYYEEEERQRGNFPDRFSGHQFPNYSSELNVNALLLGDSALYLCASSRTYEQYFGPGTRLTVT.

The chain uses TRBV9 and TRBJ2-7; 7 nucleotides agree with TRBD1. With 0 bases clipped from V and 5 bases from J, the junction kept 11 bases outside the gene matches. CDR3 length: 16 residues. Germline V lookup: CDR1 SGDLS, CDR2 YYNGEE. CDR3 bases: TGTGCCAGCAGCGTAGAGGGGACAGTCCGTCCACACGAGCAGTACTTC. It is translated as CASSVEGTVRPHEQYF.

The genes are TRBV5-1 and TRBJ2-7; 9 nucleotides align to TRBD1. The germline V gene has CDR1 SGHRS and CDR2 YFSETQ. The CDR3 runs 14 residues. V was clipped by 4 bases and J by 6 bases; unmatched bases: 8. The CDR3 here is CASSITGTGTEQYF. The CDR3 bases are TGCGCCAGCAGCATAACCGGGACAGGGACCGAGCAGTACTTC.

The chain joins TRBV5-1 to TRBJ2-7, with 11 bases matching TRBD2. The germline CDR1 and CDR2 sequences are SGHRS and YFSETQ. V was pared by 3 bases and J by 1 base, with 6 bases of the junction left unmatched. The CDR3 contains 16 residues. The CDR3, as DNA: TGCGCCAGCAGCTCGCAACTAGCGGGGGTTTCCTACGAGCAGTACTTC. Translating it yields CASSSQLAGVSYEQYF. Using reference TRBV5-1 and TRBJ2-7 for the parts outside the CDR3, the full variable domain is KAGVTQTPRYLIKTRGQQVTLSCSPISGHRSVSWYQQTPGQGLQFLFEYFSETQRNKGNFPGRFSGRQFSNSRSEMNVSTLELGDSALYLCASSSQLAGVSYEQYFGPGTRLTVT.

The chain couples TRBV15 to TRBJ2-5; the match to TRBD2 covers 9 bases. The trim removed 0 bases at V and 5 bases at J, leaving 7 bases unmatched. The CDR3 runs to 16 residues. CDR1 is LNHNV and CDR2 is YYDKDF in the germline V gene (reference sequence). This chain's CDR3 is CATSRDIAGVGETQYF. The CDR3 nucleotides are TGTGCCACCAGCAGAGATATAGCGGGAGTTGGGGAGACCCAGTACTTC.

The chain combines TRBV10-1 with TRBJ1-2; D call uncertain. The germline V and J ends were trimmed by 9 bases and 6 bases, with 5 bases remaining between them. This CDR3 is 9 amino acids long. The germline V gene has CDR1 WNHNN and CDR2 SYGVQD (reference sequence). In nucleotides, the CDR3 is TGCGCCAGTCGAAATGGCTACACCTTC. Encoded protein: CASRNGYTF.

This rearrangement joins TRBV6-5 to TRBJ1-1; D gene unclear. CDR3 length: 14 residues. Per the germline V gene, CDR1 is MNHEY and CDR2 is SVGAGI. V was trimmed by 0 bases and J by 10 bases, leaving 15 bases between them. The chain's CDR3 is CASSYSNGVSGAFF. The DNA of the CDR3 is TGTGCCAGCAGTTACTCGAATGGCGTCAGCGGAGCTTTCTTT.

The chain couples TRBV28 to TRBJ2-5, with D tentatively TRBD1 or TRBD2 (5 bases each). V lost 4 bases and J lost 5, with 20 bases in between. CDR1 is MDHEN and CDR2 is SYDVKM in the germline V gene. The CDR3 extends over 16 amino acids. CDR3 sequence (DNA): TGTGCCAGCAGTTCCCCACGAGGGGCAAGGGCGGAGACCCAGTACTTC. Its translation: CASSSPRGARAETQYF.

The chain combines TRBV7-8 with TRBJ2-7, with D tentatively TRBD2 (6 bases). Germline CDR1 is SGHVS and CDR2 is FQNEAQ. V was clipped by 1 base and J by 11 bases, with 12 bases between them. CDR3 length: 12 amino acids. As DNA, the CDR3 is TGTGCCAGCAGCTTAGGAGGAGGGCCGAAGTACTTC. Amino acid sequence: CASSLGGGPKYF. The full variable domain, completed using reference TRBV7-8 and TRBJ2-7, is GAGVSQSPRYKVAKRGQDVALRCDPISGHVSLFWYQQALGQGPEFLTYFQNEAQLDKSGLPSDRFFAERPEGSVSTLKIQRTQQEDSAVYLCASSLGGGPKYFGPGTRLTVT.

The CDR3 region has the DNA TGCAGCGTCCGGGACAGGGGGAGCACAGATACGCAGTATTTT. This translates into CSVRDRGSTDTQYF. This chain links TRBV29-1 with TRBJ2-3; 11 positions match TRBD1. The V and J ends lost 6 bases and 0 bases, in that order; junction bases with no gene match: 2. CDR1 and CDR2 from the germline V gene are SQVTM and ANQGSEA. This CDR3 has 14 residues.

The sample holds one count of this clone. J is TRBJ2-7 and V is TRBV7-8; 10 nucleotides align to TRBD2. Germline trimming cut 7 bases from V and 4 bases from J; bases unmatched to any gene: 7. Germline assignment: CDR1 SGHVS and CDR2 FQNEAQ. This CDR3 contains 14 residues. The CDR3 reads CASMERGGRYEQYF. The CDR3, as DNA: TGTGCCAGCATGGAGCGGGGGGGACGGTACGAGCAGTACTTC.

Written as DNA, the CDR3 is TGCGCCAGCAGCTTGGCCTTAGGGACTAGCGGGAGAGGCAATGAGCAGTTCTTC. This sequence encodes CASSLALGTSGRGNEQFF. V is TRBV5-1 and J is TRBJ2-1; the match to TRBD2 covers 14 bases. V was pared by 0 bases and J by 6 bases, with 8 bases of the junction left unmatched. CDR3 length equals 18 residues. Germline V CDR1 and CDR2: SGHRS, YFSETQ.

The V call is TRBV18, the J call TRBJ2-7; D is uncertain. The CDR3 runs 13 residues. Germline CDR1 is KGHSH and CDR2 is LQKENI. With 6 bases removed from V and 1 base from J, the gap between germline ends came to 10 bases. DNA for the CDR3: TGTGCCAGCTCGGCCCAGGAATCCTACGAGCAGTACTTC. It yields the protein CASSAQESYEQYF. The full variable domain, rest sourced from reference TRBV18 and TRBJ2-7, is NAGVMQNPRHLVRRRGQEARLRCSPMKGHSHVYWYRQLPEEGLKFMVYLQKENIIDESGMPKERFSAEFPKEGPSILRIQQVVRGDSAAYFCASSAQESYEQYFGPGTRLTVT.

In its sample, this clone was seen once. This chain uses TRBV9 with TRBJ2-1; 13 bases align to TRBD2. Germline V lookup: CDR1 SGDLS, CDR2 YYNGEE. This CDR3 region has 17 residues. With 4 bases clipped from V and 4 bases from J, the junction kept 8 bases outside the gene matches. The CDR3 bases are TGTGCCAGCAGCCCCAGGACTAGCGGGAGTGGTTACAATGAGCAGTTCTTC. Translation gives CASSPRTSGSGYNEQFF.

The V gene is TRBV19, the J gene TRBJ2-6, with 10 bases lining up with TRBD1. Germline CDR1 is LNHDA and CDR2 is SQIVND (reference sequence). The V and J ends lost 3 bases and 0 bases, in that order; junction bases with no gene match: 2. This CDR3 has 17 residues. DNA for the CDR3: TGTGCCAGTAGTATGTGGGACAGGGGCTCTGGGGCCAACGTCCTGACTTTC. It codes for CASSMWDRGSGANVLTF.

This clone was counted once. This chain connects TRBV5-1 to TRBJ2-2; TRBD1 is a possible D gene (5 bases). V lost 2 bases and J 0 bases, leaving 8 bases between the germline ends. This CDR3 is 15 amino acids long. Per the germline V gene, CDR1 is SGHRS and CDR2 is YFSETQ. The CDR3 DNA reads TGCGCCAGCAGCTTTTCAGGGACGAACACCGGGGAGCTGTTTTTT. It is translated as CASSFSGTNTGELFF.

The chain recombines TRBV9 with TRBJ2-2, with D tentatively TRBD1 or TRBD2 (5 bases each). Trimming left V 4 bases short and J 1 base short, with 17 bases between. CDR1 and CDR2 (germline): SGDLS, YYNGEE. The CDR3 runs 17 residues. The DNA of the CDR3 is TGTGCCAGCAGCCCTCAAGTTGGGACGGGGAACACCGGGGAGCTGTTTTTT. It translates to CASSPQVGTGNTGELFF.

Only a few counts were recorded for this clone. V and J are TRBV4-3 and TRBJ2-7, with 8 bases fitting TRBD1. Trimming cost V 4 bases and J 4 bases; bases outside gene matches: 6. In germline, CDR1 is LGHNA, CDR2 YSLEER. CDR3 length: 14 amino acids. The CDR3 DNA is TGCGCCAGCAGCCTCGGACAGGGTGGGTACGAGCAGTACTTC. Translation gives CASSLGQGGYEQYF.

This chain uses TRBV9 with TRBJ2-7, with D possibly matching TRBD1 (6 bases). CDR3 length: 15 residues. Germline assignment: CDR1 SGDLS and CDR2 YYNGEE. V lost 4 bases and J lost 2, with 16 bases in between. CDR3 sequence (DNA): TGTGCCAGCAGCACGGAGACAGGCCGTACCTACGAGCAGTACTTC. Translating it yields CASSTETGRTYEQYF.

This clone occurred once. CDR3 sequence: CASSQVNYGYTF. Written as DNA, the CDR3 is TGCGCCAGCAGCCAGGTCAACTATGGCTACACCTTC. The chain has TRBV4-3 and TRBJ1-2; D uncertain. Germline CDR1 is LGHNA and CDR2 is YSLEER. Trimming stripped 3 bases from V and 2 bases from J, with 4 bases between. There are 12 residues in the CDR3.